The 5 T cell receptor beta chains below all came from one sample that was sequenced in a study of patients and donors after allogeneic stem cell transplantation. TCRdb independently ran MiXCR on the RT-PCR reads; one entry per CDR3 protein. The sample consists of more than 55,000 distinct CDR3 sequences, 10% to 15% of them appearing once. The sequenced sample consisted of blood, either unsorted or a sorted T cell fraction (not recorded which). Receptors originate from a human donor who was either an allogeneic HSCT recipient or a stem cell or donor lymphocyte infusion donor (not recorded which). It is not recorded whose cells these are; they may come from a transplant donor.

In this sample, this clonotype turned up a few times. V and J are TRBV7-6 and TRBJ2-3; D gene uncertain. There are 15 residues in the CDR3. The germline V gene has CDR1 SGHVS and CDR2 FNYEAQ. The V gene lost 4 bases and the J gene lost 2 bases, with 13 bases spanning the gap. The CDR3 region has the DNA TGTGCCAGCAGCTCAACACACAGTGACACAGATACGCAGTATTTT. Translating it yields CASSSTHSDTDTQYF. The full variable domain, its missing parts supplied by reference TRBV7-6 and TRBJ2-3, is GAGVSQSPRYKVTKRGQDVALRCDPISGHVSLYWYRQALGQGPEFLTYFNYEAQQDKSGLPNDRFSAERPEGSISTLTIQRTEQRDSAMYRCASSSTHSDTDTQYFGPGTRLTVL.

V usage is TRBV6-5 and J usage is TRBJ2-1; D call uncertain. This CDR3 spans 14 amino acids. Germline V CDR1 and CDR2: MNHEY, SVGAGI. V was clipped by 0 bases and J by 7 bases, with 10 bases between them. The CDR3 region is CASSYSIPGNEQFF. The CDR3 coding sequence is TGTGCCAGCAGTTACTCGATTCCGGGTAATGAGCAGTTCTTC.

The chain carries TRBV5-1 and TRBJ2-7, with TRBD2 matching 7 bases. V lost 4 bases and J lost 2; bases outside the gene matches: 9. The CDR3 runs 15 residues. Germline loops: CDR1 SGHRS, CDR2 YFSETQ. CDR3 sequence: CASSLVTGTTYEQYF. CDR3 DNA: TGCGCCAGCAGCCTCGTCACCGGGACTACCTACGAGCAGTACTTC.

This clonotype turned up a few times. The chain has TRBV7-8 and TRBJ2-2; the match to TRBD1 covers 9 bases. The V segment lost 4 bases and the J segment 8 bases; nucleotides outside the gene matches: 11. CDR1 is SGHVS and CDR2 is FQNEAQ in the germline V gene. The CDR3 contains 16 residues. CDR3 in DNA: TGTGCCAGCAGCTCAACAGGGGGCGCTTTGGTTGGGGAGCTGTTTTTT. It specifies CASSSTGGALVGELFF. The whole variable domain, remainder taken from reference TRBV7-8 and TRBJ2-2, is GAGVSQSPRYKVAKRGQDVALRCDPISGHVSLFWYQQALGQGPEFLTYFQNEAQLDKSGLPSDRFFAERPEGSVSTLKIQRTQQEDSAVYLCASSSTGGALVGELFFGEGSRLTVL.

This chain connects TRBV10-1 to TRBJ2-2; the D gene is possibly TRBD2 (5 bases). The V gene's germline CDR1 is WNHNN and CDR2 SYGVQD (reference sequence). Trimming cost V 0 bases and J 6 bases, with 17 bases left between them. The CDR3 has 17 residues. The CDR3 nucleotides are TGCGCCAGCAGTGAGTCGAAGTCGCACCGGGGAGCCGGGGAGCTGTTTTTT. The encoded protein is CASSESKSHRGAGELFF.